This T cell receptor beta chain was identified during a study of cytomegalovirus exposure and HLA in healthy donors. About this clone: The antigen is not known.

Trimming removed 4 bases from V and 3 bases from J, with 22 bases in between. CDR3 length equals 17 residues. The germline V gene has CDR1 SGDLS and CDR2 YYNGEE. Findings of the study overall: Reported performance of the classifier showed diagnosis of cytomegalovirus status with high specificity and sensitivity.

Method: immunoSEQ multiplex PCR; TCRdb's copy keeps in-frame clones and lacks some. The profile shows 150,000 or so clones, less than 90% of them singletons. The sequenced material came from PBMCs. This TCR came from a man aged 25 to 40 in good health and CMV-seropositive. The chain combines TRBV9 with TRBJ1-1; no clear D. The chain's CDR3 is CASSPHGRMRVDTEAFF. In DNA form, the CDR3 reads TGTGCCAGCAGCCCCCATGGTCGTATGCGCGTGGACACTGAAGCTTTCTTT.